This T cell receptor beta chain is drawn from a study of shared clonotypes between healthy human individuals. General observations from the study: Generally, estimated richness proved larger in naive subsets than it did in memory subsets.

Germline V CDR1 and CDR2: MNHNS, SASEGT. CDR3 size: 13 residues. V shed 8 bases and J shed 1 base, with 11 bases lying between them. Researchers ran the assay at a deep level. Here immunoSEQ multiplex PCR was the method, and the copy in TCRdb shows in-frame clones only, minus some. The sample holds about 1.1 million clones; approximately 80% are singletons and the top ten take roughly 0.82%. Splitting of CD4+ cells produced CD45RA+ naive and CD45RA-negative memory subsets. This clone was seen once. What it binds is unknown. This chain links TRBV6-1 with TRBJ1-1, with D unresolved. Source material: memory CD4+ T cells from PBMCs. Subset specified: CD45RA-negative fraction. This clonotype originated in a man aged 18 to 29 in good health. Some clones in this sample may be carry-over from other donors' samples. CDR3 sequence (DNA): TGTGCCAGCGAAGGGCAGCGGAACACTGAAGCTTTCTTT. It specifies CASEGQRNTEAFF.